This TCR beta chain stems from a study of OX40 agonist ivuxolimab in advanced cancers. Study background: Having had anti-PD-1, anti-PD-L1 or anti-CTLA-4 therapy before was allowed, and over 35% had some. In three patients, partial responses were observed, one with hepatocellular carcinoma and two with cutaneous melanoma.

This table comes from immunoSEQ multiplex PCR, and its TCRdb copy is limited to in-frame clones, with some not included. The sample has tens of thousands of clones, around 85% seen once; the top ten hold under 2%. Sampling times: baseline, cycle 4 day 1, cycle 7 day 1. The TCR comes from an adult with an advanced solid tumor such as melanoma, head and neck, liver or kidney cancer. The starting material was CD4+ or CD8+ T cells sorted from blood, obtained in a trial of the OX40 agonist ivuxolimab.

The CDR3 DNA sequence: TGTGCCAGCAGCAAAGAATCATCAGGGGATAATTCACCCCTCCACTTT. It codes for CASSKESSGDNSPLHF. The genes are TRBV21-1 and TRBJ1-6; the listed D gene, TRBD1, was not tested against the DNA. TRBV21-1 is a listed pseudogene. The CDR3 totals 16 residues.